A selection of T cell receptor beta chains follows, all from one sample in a study of response to subunit inactivated influenza vaccine. One entry per CDR3 protein, called by TCRdb with MiXCR from the RT-PCR reads. The table records around 850,000 distinct CDR3 sequences, around 18% of them present only once. Specimen: PBMCs from blood, collected 4 to 6 days after vaccination. Receptors originate from a man aged 50 to 60 who received an inactivated influenza vaccine. The CDR3 runs from the conserved cysteine through the conserved F or W. Fields, in order: J gene, clone size, V gene, D gene, CDR3 protein, CDR3 DNA. A D gene is named only where the DNA matches it firmly. Clone size, where shown, is once, few, many, or a class for clones that have expanded.

j_gene: TRBJ2-5; abundance: .; v_gene: TRBV10-3; d_gene: .; CDR3aa: CAISDGGGTTQETQYF; CDR3nt: TGTGCCATCAGTGACGGGGGCGGGACTACCCAAGAGACCCAGTACTTC
j_gene: TRBJ2-7; abundance: many; v_gene: TRBV29-1; d_gene: TRBD1; CDR3aa: CSVRWDRHEQYF; CDR3nt: TGCAGCGTTCGATGGGACAGACACGAGCAGTACTTC
j_gene: TRBJ2-1; abundance: .; v_gene: TRBV5-6; d_gene: .; CDR3aa: CASSFALGGGRYEQFF; CDR3nt: TGTGCCAGCAGCTTCGCCTTGGGGGGGGGCCGGTATGAGCAGTTCTTC
j_gene: TRBJ2-7; abundance: .; v_gene: TRBV4-3; d_gene: .; CDR3aa: CASSQVAECEQYF; CDR3nt: TGCGCCAGCAGCCAGGTTGCCGAGTGCGAGCAGTACTTC
j_gene: TRBJ2-1; abundance: .; v_gene: TRBV9; d_gene: .; CDR3aa: CASSVVATRGLGNEQFF; CDR3nt: TGTGCCAGCAGCGTAGTTGCGACGAGGGGGTTAGGGAATGAGCAGTTCTTC
j_gene: TRBJ2-1; abundance: few; v_gene: TRBV6-5; d_gene: TRBD2; CDR3aa: CASSLLANYNEQFF; CDR3nt: TGTGCCAGCAGTTTACTAGCGAACTACAATGAGCAGTTCTTC
j_gene: TRBJ2-7; abundance: .; v_gene: TRBV12-3/TRBV12-4; d_gene: .; CDR3aa: CASSFFNGLYEQYF; CDR3nt: TGTGCCAGCAGTTTCTTCAACGGTCTCTACGAGCAGTACTTC
j_gene: TRBJ2-1; abundance: few; v_gene: TRBV12-3/TRBV12-4; d_gene: TRBD2; CDR3aa: CASSLGTSGSESEQFF; CDR3nt: TGTGCCAGCAGTTTGGGGACTAGCGGGTCTGAAAGCGAGCAGTTCTTC
j_gene: TRBJ2-7; abundance: many; v_gene: TRBV6-2/TRBV6-3; d_gene: TRBD2; CDR3aa: CASSYHLGRSSYEQYF; CDR3nt: TGTGCCAGCAGTTACCATCTCGGGAGGAGCTCCTACGAGCAGTACTTC
j_gene: TRBJ2-1; abundance: .; v_gene: TRBV5-1; d_gene: .; CDR3aa: CASSAWTAQDEQFF; CDR3nt: TGCGCCAGCAGCGCCTGGACAGCCCAGGATGAGCAGTTCTTC
j_gene: TRBJ1-1; abundance: few; v_gene: TRBV4-2; d_gene: TRBD1; CDR3aa: CASSQDSRQGRGIAFF; CDR3nt: TGTGCCAGCAGCCAAGATTCCCGACAGGGGCGAGGGATAGCTTTCTTT
j_gene: TRBJ2-2; abundance: few; v_gene: TRBV5-1; d_gene: TRBD1; CDR3aa: CASSTTGGLNTGELFF; CDR3nt: TGCGCCAGCAGCACGACAGGGGGCCTGAACACCGGGGAGCTGTTTTTT
j_gene: TRBJ1-4; abundance: .; v_gene: TRBV7-2; d_gene: TRBD1; CDR3aa: CASSSGTGKPEKLFF; CDR3nt: TGTGCCAGCAGCTCGGGGACAGGGAAGCCTGAAAAACTGTTTTTT
j_gene: TRBJ1-2; abundance: few; v_gene: TRBV5-6; d_gene: .; CDR3aa: CASSFPGVGYGYTF; CDR3nt: TGTGCCAGCAGCTTCCCGGGCGTGGGCTATGGCTACACCTTC